This TCR beta chain emerged from a study of response to subunit inactivated influenza vaccine. Points on this clonotype: As yet, its antigen is unknown.

TCRdb reprocessed the RT-PCR reads with MiXCR, giving one entry per CDR3 protein. The table includes 550,000 to 650,000 distinct CDR3 sequences, 12% detected once. Trimming removed 3 bases from V and 4 bases from J; junction bases left unmatched: 7. CDR3 length: 15 amino acids. Study-wide findings and caveats: The study's authors posited that every seasonal influenza vaccination enlists few new T cells.

The starting material was PBMCs from blood, obtained on the day of vaccination. The chain recombines TRBV12-3 or TRBV12-4 with TRBJ2-5, with TRBD1 matching over 8 bases. This receptor was obtained from a man over 45 who received an inactivated influenza vaccine. The CDR3 sequence is CASSLWNGQGETQYF. CDR3 DNA: TGTGCCAGCAGTTTGTGGAATGGACAGGGAGAGACCCAGTACTTC.